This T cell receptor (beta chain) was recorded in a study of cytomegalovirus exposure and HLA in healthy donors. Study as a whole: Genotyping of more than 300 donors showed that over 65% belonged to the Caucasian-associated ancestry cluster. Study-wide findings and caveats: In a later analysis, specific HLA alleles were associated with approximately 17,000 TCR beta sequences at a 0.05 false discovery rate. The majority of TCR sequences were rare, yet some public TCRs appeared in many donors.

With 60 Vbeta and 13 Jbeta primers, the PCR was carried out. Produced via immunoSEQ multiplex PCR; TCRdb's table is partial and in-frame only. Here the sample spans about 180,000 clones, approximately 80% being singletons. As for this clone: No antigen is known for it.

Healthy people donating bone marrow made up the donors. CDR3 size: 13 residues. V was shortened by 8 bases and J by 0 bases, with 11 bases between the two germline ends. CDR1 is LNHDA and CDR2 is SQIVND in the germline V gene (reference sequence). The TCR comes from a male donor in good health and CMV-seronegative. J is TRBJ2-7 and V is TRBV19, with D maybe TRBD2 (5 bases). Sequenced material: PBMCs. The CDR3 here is CASGGRSSYEQYF. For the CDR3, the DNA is TGTGCCAGTGGAGGACGGAGCTCCTACGAGCAGTACTTC.